This T cell receptor (beta chain) was profiled in a study of long-term antiretroviral therapy in people with HIV. Overall study results and limits: Clones expanded before ART dominated the repertoire at all time points. HIV repertoires covered narrower CDR3 length ranges than controls did.

Trimming cost V 0 bases and J 5 bases, with 2 bases left between them. This CDR3 comprises 12 residues. The germline CDR1 and CDR2 sequences are LGHNT and FRNRAP. Comments on this clone: The antigen remains undetermined.

Version v3.0 of the immunoSEQ assay ran at survey level. Samples were sequenced targeting about 40,000-50,000 T-cell genomes each. Measured with immunoSEQ multiplex PCR; TCRdb has only the in-frame clones, and not every one. The data show some 35,000 clones, 80% to 90% seen once. V and J are TRBV12-5 and TRBJ2-1; D gene ambiguous. The TCR was taken from a man younger than 35 with HIV. The starting material was unsorted PBMCs, obtained 2.2 years after starting antiretroviral therapy. The DNA of the CDR3 is TGTGCTAGTGGTTTGGTACACAATGAGCAGTTCTTC. As protein: CASGLVHNEQFF.